This TCR beta chain was documented in a study of blood T cell repertoires in COVID-19. Across the study: The analysed material was cDNA or gDNA that came from T cells, B-cell-depleted T cells, or PBMCs.

Original handling: Nucleated cell number was recorded as an estimate derived from reference gene primer amplification. Sequencing was performed with immunoSEQ multiplex PCR; in TCRdb, only in-frame clones are kept and a portion is missing. V and J calls and clone size are given by that table; D and trimming were obtained from the DNA. The data contain roughly 62,000 clones, approximately 88% of them singletons. V lost 1 base and J lost 2; bases outside the gene matches: 2. This CDR3 is built from 15 residues. The germline V gene has CDR1 SNHLY and CDR2 FYNNEI. The sequence was collected from a man aged 25 to 40 with COVID-19, enrolled during active disease. The chain combines TRBV2 with TRBJ2-7, with 10 bases fitting TRBD2. Sequencing was carried out using peripheral blood. The CDR3 reads CASSEGTSGAYEQYF. For the CDR3, the DNA is TGTGCCAGCAGTGAAGGGACTAGCGGTGCCTACGAGCAGTACTTC. The full variable domain, with the rest looked up from reference TRBV2 and TRBJ2-7, is EPEVTQTPSHQVTQMGQEVILRCVPISNHLYFYWYRQILGQKVEFLVSFYNNEISEKSEIFDDQFSVERPDGSNFTLKIRSTKLEDSAMYFCASSEGTSGAYEQYFGPGTRLTVT.